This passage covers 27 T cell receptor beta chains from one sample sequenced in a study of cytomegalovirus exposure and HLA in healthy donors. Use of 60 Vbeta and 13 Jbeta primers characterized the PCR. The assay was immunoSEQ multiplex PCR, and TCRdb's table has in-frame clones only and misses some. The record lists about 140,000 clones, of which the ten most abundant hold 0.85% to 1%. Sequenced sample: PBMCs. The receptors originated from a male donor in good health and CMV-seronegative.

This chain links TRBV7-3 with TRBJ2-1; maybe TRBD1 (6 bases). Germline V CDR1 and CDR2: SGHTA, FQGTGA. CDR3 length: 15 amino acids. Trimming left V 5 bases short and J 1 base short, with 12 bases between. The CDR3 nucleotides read TGTGCCAGCAGCCCCACAGGGTTATCCTACAATGAGCAGTTCTTC. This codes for CASSPTGLSYNEQFF.

In DNA, the CDR3 is TGTGCCAGCAGCGAGGGACTAGCGGGAGGTCGTAAGGCCTCCTACAATGAGCAGTTCTTC. Amino acids: CASSEGLAGGRKASYNEQFF. This sequence joins TRBV7-7 and TRBJ2-1; 15 bases agree with TRBD2. The junction had 11 bases not matched to a gene; V was cut back by 5 bases and J by 0 bases. The CDR3 extends over 20 amino acids. In germline, CDR1 is SSHAT, CDR2 FNYEAQ (reference sequence).

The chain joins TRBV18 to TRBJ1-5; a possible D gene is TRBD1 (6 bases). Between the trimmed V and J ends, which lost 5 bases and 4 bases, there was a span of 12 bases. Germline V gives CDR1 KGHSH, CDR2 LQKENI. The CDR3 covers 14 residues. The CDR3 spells CASSARQVNQPQHF. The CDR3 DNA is TGTGCCAGCTCAGCCAGACAGGTTAATCAGCCCCAGCATTTT.

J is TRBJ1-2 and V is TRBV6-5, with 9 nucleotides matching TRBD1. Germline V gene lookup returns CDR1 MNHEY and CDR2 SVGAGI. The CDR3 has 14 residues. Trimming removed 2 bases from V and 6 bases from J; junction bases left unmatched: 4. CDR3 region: CASSYIDRGNGYTF. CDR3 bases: TGTGCCAGCAGTTACATAGACAGGGGGAATGGCTACACCTTC.

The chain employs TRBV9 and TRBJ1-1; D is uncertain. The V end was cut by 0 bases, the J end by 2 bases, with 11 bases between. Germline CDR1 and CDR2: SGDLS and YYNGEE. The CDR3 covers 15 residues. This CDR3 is CASSVDPVPNTEAFF. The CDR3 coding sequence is TGTGCCAGCAGCGTAGATCCTGTCCCTAACACTGAAGCTTTCTTT.

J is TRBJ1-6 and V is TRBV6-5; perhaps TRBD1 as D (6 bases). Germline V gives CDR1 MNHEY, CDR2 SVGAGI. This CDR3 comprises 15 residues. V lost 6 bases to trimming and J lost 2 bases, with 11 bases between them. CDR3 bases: TGTGCCAGCAGGCGGGGGCAGGCCTATAATTCACCCCTCCACTTT. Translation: CASRRGQAYNSPLHF.

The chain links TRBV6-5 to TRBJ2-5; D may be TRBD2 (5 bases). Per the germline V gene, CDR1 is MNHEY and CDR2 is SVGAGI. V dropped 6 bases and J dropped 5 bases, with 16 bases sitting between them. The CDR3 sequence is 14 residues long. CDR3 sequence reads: CASSRTRPGETQYF. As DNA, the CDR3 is TGTGCCAGCAGCAGGACTCGCCCGGGGGAGACCCAGTACTTC.

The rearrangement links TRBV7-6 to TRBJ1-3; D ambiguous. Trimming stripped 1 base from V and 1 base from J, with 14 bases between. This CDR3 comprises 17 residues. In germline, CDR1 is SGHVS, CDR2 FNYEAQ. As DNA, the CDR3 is TGTGCCAGCAGCTTAGGGCCTTCCTCCGATTCTGGAAACACCATATATTTT. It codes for CASSLGPSSDSGNTIYF.

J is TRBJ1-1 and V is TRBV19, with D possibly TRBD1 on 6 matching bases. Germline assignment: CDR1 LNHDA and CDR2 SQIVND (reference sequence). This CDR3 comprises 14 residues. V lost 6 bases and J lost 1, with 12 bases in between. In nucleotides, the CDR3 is TGTGCCAGTAGGCTACAGGGAGCGAACACTGAAGCTTTCTTT. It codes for CASRLQGANTEAFF. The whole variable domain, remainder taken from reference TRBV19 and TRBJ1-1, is DGGITQSPKYLFRKEGQNVTLSCEQNLNHDAMYWYRQDPGQGLRLIYYSQIVNDFQKGDIAEGYSVSREKKESFPLTVTSAQKNPTAFYLCASRLQGANTEAFFGQGTRLTVV.

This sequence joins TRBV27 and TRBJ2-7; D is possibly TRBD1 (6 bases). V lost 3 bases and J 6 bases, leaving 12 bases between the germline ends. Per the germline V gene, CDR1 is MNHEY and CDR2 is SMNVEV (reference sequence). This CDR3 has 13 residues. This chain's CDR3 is CASSLGNRVEQYF. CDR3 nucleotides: TGTGCCAGCAGTTTGGGGAACAGGGTCGAGCAGTACTTC.

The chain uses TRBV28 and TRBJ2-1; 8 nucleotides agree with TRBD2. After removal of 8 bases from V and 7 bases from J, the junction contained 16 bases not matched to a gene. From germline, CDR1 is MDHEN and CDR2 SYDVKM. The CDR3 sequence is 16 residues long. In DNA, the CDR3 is TGTGCCAGCTTAAAAAGGACTAGCAGGGGATATAATGAGCAGTTCTTC. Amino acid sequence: CASLKRTSRGYNEQFF.

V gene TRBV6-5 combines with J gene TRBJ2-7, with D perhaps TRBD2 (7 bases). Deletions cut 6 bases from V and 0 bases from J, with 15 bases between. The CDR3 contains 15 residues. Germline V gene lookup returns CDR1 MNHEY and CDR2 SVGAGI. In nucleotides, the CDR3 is TGTGCCAGCAGCCGAGGGGGGGGACTCTCCTACGAGCAGTACTTC. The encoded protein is CASSRGGGLSYEQYF.

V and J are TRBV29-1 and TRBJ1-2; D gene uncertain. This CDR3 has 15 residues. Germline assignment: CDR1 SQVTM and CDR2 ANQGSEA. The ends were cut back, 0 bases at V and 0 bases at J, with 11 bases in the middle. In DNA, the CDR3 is TGCAGCGTTGAAGATCGGCCGGAGACTAACTATGGCTACACCTTC. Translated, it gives CSVEDRPETNYGYTF.

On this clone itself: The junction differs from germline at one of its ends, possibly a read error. The CDR3 DNA reads TGCGCCAGCAGCTTGAAAGGAAACTATGACTACACCTTC. Its protein product is CASSLKGNYDYTF. V is TRBV5-1 and J is TRBJ1-2; D is ambiguous. This CDR3 comprises 13 residues. The germline V gene encodes CDR1 SGHRS and CDR2 YFSETQ.

CDR3 bases: TGTGCCAGCAGTTTATCGAGGAGAGGGACAGATACGCAGTATTTT. Translated: CASSLSRRGTDTQYF. The J gene is TRBJ2-3, the V gene TRBV27; possible D gene TRBD2, 5 bases. V lost 0 bases and J 3 bases, leaving 10 bases between the germline ends. The CDR3 runs to 15 residues. Germline assignment: CDR1 MNHEY and CDR2 SMNVEV (reference sequence).

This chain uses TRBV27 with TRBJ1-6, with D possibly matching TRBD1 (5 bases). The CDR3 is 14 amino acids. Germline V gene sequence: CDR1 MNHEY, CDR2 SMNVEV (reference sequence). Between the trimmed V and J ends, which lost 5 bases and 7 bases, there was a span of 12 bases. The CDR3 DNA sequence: TGTGCCAGCAGTCCTCAGGGAAGCAATTCACCCCTCCACTTT. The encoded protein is CASSPQGSNSPLHF.

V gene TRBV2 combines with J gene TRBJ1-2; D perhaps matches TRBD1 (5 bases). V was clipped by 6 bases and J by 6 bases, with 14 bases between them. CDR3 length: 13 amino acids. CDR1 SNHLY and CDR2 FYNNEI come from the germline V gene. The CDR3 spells CASSKQVPNGYTF. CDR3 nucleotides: TGTGCCAGCAGCAAACAGGTCCCGAATGGCTACACCTTC.

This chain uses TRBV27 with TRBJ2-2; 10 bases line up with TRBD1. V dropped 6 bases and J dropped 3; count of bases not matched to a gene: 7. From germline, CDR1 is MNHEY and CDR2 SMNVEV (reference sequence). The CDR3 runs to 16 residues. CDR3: CASSDRGRPDTGELFF. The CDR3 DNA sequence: TGTGCCAGCAGCGACAGGGGGCGCCCCGACACCGGGGAGCTGTTTTTT.

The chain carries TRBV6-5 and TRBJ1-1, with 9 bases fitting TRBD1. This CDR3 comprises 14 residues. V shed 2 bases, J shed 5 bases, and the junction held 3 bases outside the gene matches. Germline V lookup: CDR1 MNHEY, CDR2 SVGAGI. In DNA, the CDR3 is TGTGCCAGCAGTTACCCGGGACAGGGTACTGAAGCTTTCTTT. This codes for CASSYPGQGTEAFF.

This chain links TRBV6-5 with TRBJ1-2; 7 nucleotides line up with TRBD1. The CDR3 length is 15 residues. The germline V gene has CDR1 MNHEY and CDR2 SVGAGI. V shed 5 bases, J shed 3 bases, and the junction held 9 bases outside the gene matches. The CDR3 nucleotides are TGTGCCAGCAGTCTCTCCGGGCAGGGGGACTATGGCTACACCTTC. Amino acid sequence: CASSLSGQGDYGYTF.

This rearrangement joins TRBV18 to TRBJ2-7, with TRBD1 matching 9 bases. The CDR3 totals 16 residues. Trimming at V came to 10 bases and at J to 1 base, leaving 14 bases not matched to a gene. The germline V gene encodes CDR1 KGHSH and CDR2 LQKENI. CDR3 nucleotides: TGTGCCAAGGATCTTATACGGGACAGGGTTTCCTACGAGCAGTACTTC. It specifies CAKDLIRDRVSYEQYF. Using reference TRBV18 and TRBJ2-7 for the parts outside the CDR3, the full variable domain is NAGVMQNPRHLVRRRGQEARLRCSPMKGHSHVYWYRQLPEEGLKFMVYLQKENIIDESGMPKERFSAEFPKEGPSILRIQQVVRGDSAAYFCAKDLIRDRVSYEQYFGPGTRLTVT.

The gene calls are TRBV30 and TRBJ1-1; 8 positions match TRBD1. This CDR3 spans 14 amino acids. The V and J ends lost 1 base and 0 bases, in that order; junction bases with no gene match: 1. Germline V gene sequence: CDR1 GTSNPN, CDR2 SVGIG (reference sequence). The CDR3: CAWSGTGLNTEAFF. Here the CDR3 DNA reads TGTGCCTGGAGTGGGACAGGGTTGAACACTGAAGCTTTCTTT.

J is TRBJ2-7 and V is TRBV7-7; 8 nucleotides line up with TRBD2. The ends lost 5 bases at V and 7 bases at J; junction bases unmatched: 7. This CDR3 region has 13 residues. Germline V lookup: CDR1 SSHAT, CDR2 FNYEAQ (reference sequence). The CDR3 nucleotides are TGTGCCAGCAGCCAAGCGGGAGCTGGAGAGCAGTACTTC. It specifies CASSQAGAGEQYF.

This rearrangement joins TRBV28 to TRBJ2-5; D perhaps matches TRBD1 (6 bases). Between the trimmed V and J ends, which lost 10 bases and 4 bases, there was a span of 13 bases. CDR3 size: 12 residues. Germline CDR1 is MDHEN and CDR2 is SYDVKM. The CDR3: CATRQAGETQYF. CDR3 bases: TGTGCCACCCGACAGGCGGGAGAGACCCAGTACTTC.

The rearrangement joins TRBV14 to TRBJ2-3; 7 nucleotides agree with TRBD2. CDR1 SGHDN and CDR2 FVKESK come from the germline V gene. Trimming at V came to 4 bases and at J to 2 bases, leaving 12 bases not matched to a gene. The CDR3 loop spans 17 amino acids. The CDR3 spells CASSPKSAGWPTDTQYF. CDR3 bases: TGTGCCAGCAGCCCGAAGTCAGCGGGATGGCCCACAGATACGCAGTATTTT.

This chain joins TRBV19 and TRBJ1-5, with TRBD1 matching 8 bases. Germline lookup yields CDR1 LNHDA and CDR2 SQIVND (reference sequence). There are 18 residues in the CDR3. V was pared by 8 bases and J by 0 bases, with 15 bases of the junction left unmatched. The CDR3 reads CASVPGGRPPYSNQPQHF. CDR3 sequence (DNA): TGTGCCAGTGTCCCAGGGGGCCGGCCGCCTTATAGCAATCAGCCCCAGCATTTT. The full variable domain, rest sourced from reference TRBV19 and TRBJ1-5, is DGGITQSPKYLFRKEGQNVTLSCEQNLNHDAMYWYRQDPGQGLRLIYYSQIVNDFQKGDIAEGYSVSREKKESFPLTVTSAQKNPTAFYLCASVPGGRPPYSNQPQHFGDGTRLSIL.

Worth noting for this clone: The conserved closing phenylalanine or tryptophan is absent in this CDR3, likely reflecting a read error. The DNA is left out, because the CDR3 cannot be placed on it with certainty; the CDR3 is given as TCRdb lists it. The CDR3 is CASNSSQRSGVDVLI. The rearrangement links TRBV9 to TRBJ1-2. Germline V CDR1 and CDR2: SGDLS, YYNGEE. Both ends counted, the CDR3 spans 15 residues.